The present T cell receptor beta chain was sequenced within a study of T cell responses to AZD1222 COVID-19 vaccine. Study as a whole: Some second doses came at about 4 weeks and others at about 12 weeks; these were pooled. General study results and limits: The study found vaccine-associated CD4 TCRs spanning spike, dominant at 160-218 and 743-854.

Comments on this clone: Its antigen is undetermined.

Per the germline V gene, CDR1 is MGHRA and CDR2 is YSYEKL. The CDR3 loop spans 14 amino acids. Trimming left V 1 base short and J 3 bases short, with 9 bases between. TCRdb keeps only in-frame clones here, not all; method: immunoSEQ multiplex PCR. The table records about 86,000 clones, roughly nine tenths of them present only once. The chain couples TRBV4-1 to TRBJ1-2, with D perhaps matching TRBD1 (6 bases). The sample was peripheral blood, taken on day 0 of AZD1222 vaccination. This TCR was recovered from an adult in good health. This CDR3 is CASSQGAGDYGYTF. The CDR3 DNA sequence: TGCGCCAGCAGCCAAGGGGCAGGGGACTATGGCTACACCTTC.